This T cell receptor (beta chain) was retrieved from a study of T cell repertoires in cytomegalovirus infection. Study as a whole: CMV infection plus the matching HLA type was flagged by public TCR beta signatures.

This clonotype was counted between two and nine times. Its matching antigen is unknown. CDR3 size: 12 residues. V lost 6 bases and J lost 2; bases outside the gene matches: 1. In germline, CDR1 is SQVTM, CDR2 ANQGSEA. TCRdb recomputed calls from the reads with MiXCR, one row per CDR3 protein. Here the sample spans over 100,000 distinct CDR3 sequences, 16% being singletons. Study conclusions and caveats: It was HLA-C-restricted CMV-specific TCR beta clonotypes that dominated the response ex vivo. Summed public TCR beta family frequency identified CMV carriers bearing the relevant HLA.

Sequences were obtained from PBMCs. The TCR sequence derives from a human donor in good health (CMV status not recorded). Some clones in this sample may be carry-over from other donors' samples. The chain employs TRBV29-1 and TRBJ2-7; the match to TRBD2 covers 10 bases. In nucleotides, the CDR3 is TGCAGCGTGGGGACTAGCGCCTACGAGCAGTACTTC. It specifies CSVGTSAYEQYF.